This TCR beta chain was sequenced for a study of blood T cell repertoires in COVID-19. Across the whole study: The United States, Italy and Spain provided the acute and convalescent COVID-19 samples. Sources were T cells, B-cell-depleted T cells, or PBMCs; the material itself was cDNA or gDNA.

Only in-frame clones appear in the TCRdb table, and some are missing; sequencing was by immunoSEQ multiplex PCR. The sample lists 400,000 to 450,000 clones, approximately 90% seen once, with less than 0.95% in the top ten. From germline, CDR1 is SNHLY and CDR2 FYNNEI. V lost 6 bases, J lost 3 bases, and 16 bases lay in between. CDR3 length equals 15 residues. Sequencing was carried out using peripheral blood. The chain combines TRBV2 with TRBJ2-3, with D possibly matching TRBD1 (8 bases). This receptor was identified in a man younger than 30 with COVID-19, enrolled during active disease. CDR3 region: CASRKQGGRTDTQYF. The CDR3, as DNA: TGTGCCAGCAGGAAACAGGGGGGGAGGACAGATACGCAGTATTTT.